The next 16 T cell receptor beta chains were all read from a single sample in a study of vaccination effects on CD4 cells after COVID-19. Antigen-specific CD4+ T cells were first expanded with viral peptide pools by the ViraFEST assay and only then sequenced. Following culture for 9 to 11 days, CD4+ T cells were isolated. Two-dose BNT162b2 or mRNA-1273 vaccination was given to participants. No antigen is known for these receptors. Sequencing was performed with immunoSEQ multiplex PCR; in TCRdb, only in-frame clones are kept and a portion is missing. The sample holds some 22,000 clones; around 69% are singletons and the top ten take less than 9.5%. The source was CD4+ T cells from PBMCs cultured with HCoV-229E spike peptides, collected after COVID-19 vaccination. The receptors stem from a human donor who received a COVID-19 vaccine.

The J gene is TRBJ2-7, the V gene TRBV27; D perhaps matches TRBD1 (5 bases). Looked up from germline, CDR1 is MNHEY and CDR2 is SMNVEV (reference sequence). The ends were cut back, 7 bases at V and 1 base at J, with 11 bases in the middle. The CDR3 spans 13 residues. Here the CDR3 reads CASTTTESYEQYF. CDR3 coding DNA: TGTGCCAGCACCACGACAGAATCCTACGAGCAGTACTTC.

The chain uses TRBV29-1 and TRBJ1-1, with TRBD1 matching over 10 bases. Per germline, CDR1 SQVTM and CDR2 ANQGSEA. The V and J ends lost 7 bases and 5 bases, in that order; junction bases with no gene match: 4. CDR3 length equals 12 residues. The CDR3 here is CSADRGLTEAFF. DNA of the CDR3: TGCAGCGCTGACAGGGGGCTAACTGAAGCTTTCTTT.

The J gene is TRBJ1-2, the V gene TRBV29-1, with no clear D. The V gene lost 4 bases and the J gene lost 0 bases, with 12 bases spanning the gap. The CDR3 loop spans 14 amino acids. Germline V CDR1 and CDR2: SQVTM, ANQGSEA. The CDR3 is CSVGRPETNYGYTF. DNA of the CDR3: TGCAGCGTTGGTCGGCCAGAAACTAACTATGGCTACACCTTC.

The chain carries TRBV29-1 and TRBJ1-2; 8 bases map to TRBD1. CDR3 size: 14 residues. V was pared by 4 bases and J by 8 bases, with 12 bases of the junction left unmatched. CDR1 and CDR2 (germline): SQVTM, ANQGSEA. In DNA form, the CDR3 reads TGCAGCGTTGCGCCTCGGACAGGGACCTACGGCTACACCTTC. Residues: CSVAPRTGTYGYTF.

The rearrangement joins TRBV24-1 to TRBJ2-1; D gene ambiguous. The CDR3 spans 11 residues. With 0 bases removed from V and 8 bases from J, the gap between germline ends came to 1 base. Looked up from germline, CDR1 is KGHDR and CDR2 is SFDVKD. The CDR3 reads CATSDLDEQFF. The CDR3 DNA sequence: TGTGCCACCAGTGATTTGGATGAGCAGTTCTTC.

This chain links TRBV6-5 with TRBJ1-2; D might be TRBD1 (5 bases). CDR1 and CDR2 from the germline V gene are MNHEY and SVGAGI. V was trimmed by 0 bases and J by 6 bases, leaving 14 bases between them. The CDR3 is 15 residues long. As DNA, the CDR3 is TGTGCCAGCAGTTACTCCGGCCAGGGCCTGGATGGCTACACCTTC. Residues: CASSYSGQGLDGYTF.

This clone was counted a few times. The V and J genes are TRBV3-1 (or the pseudogene TRBV3-2) and TRBJ2-2; 7 positions match TRBD1. CDR1 and CDR2 (germline): LGHDT, YNNKEL (reference sequence). The ends lost 6 bases at V and 1 base at J; junction bases unmatched: 2. The CDR3 sequence is 14 residues long. The CDR3 reads CASRWTGNTGELFF. CDR3 DNA sequence: TGTGCCAGCAGGTGGACAGGGAACACCGGGGAGCTGTTTTTT.

The V and J genes are TRBV3-1 (or the pseudogene TRBV3-2) and TRBJ2-1; D gene uncertain. From germline, CDR1 is LGHDT and CDR2 YNNKEL (reference sequence). V was shortened by 4 bases and J by 9 bases, with 13 bases between the two germline ends. This CDR3 is 13 amino acids long. This CDR3 reads CASSPETASEQFF. DNA of the CDR3: TGTGCCAGCAGCCCTGAGACGGCGAGTGAGCAGTTCTTC.

CDR3 coding DNA: TGTGCCAGCAGTTACTACGACGGTAATCAGCCCCAGCATTTT. Its protein is CASSYYDGNQPQHF. V is TRBV6-5 and J is TRBJ1-5, with D uncertain. Germline CDR1 MNHEY, CDR2 SVGAGI. This CDR3 has 14 residues. Trimming pared 1 base from V and 4 bases from J, leaving 8 bases between.

This clone counts as large. The chain joins TRBV3-1 (or the pseudogene TRBV3-2) to TRBJ2-1; D is tentatively TRBD1 or TRBD2 (5 bases each). The length of the CDR3 is 14 residues. The V end lost 5 bases, the J end lost 7 bases, and 15 bases lay between the germline ends. Germline-derived CDR1 and CDR2 are LGHDT and YNNKEL (reference sequence). The CDR3 is CASSTLRGRNEQFF. The DNA for the CDR3 is TGTGCCAGCAGCACACTCCGGGGCCGGAATGAGCAGTTCTTC.

The rearrangement links TRBV15 to TRBJ1-3; D not certain. The V end was cut by 0 bases, the J end by 0 bases, with 12 bases between. Germline assignment: CDR1 LNHNV and CDR2 YYDKDF (reference sequence). The CDR3 consists of 17 residues. The DNA of the CDR3 is TGTGCCACCAGCAGAGAATTACAGTCGAGCTCTGGAAACACCATATATTTT. Residues: CATSRELQSSSGNTIYF.

This chain uses TRBV19 with TRBJ1-1; D unclear. Germline V gives CDR1 LNHDA, CDR2 SQIVND (reference sequence). CDR3 length equals 13 residues. Trimming stripped 4 bases from V and 0 bases from J, with 6 bases between. For the CDR3, the DNA is TGTGCCAGTAGTACCGGATTGAACACTGAAGCTTTCTTT. It is translated as CASSTGLNTEAFF.

The rearrangement uses TRBV28 and TRBJ2-1; 10 bases are shared with TRBD2. This CDR3 contains 14 residues. Per the germline V gene, CDR1 is MDHEN and CDR2 is SYDVKM. J gave up 7 bases and V 6 bases, and 6 bases lay outside the gene matches. CDR3 protein: CASRSLAGANEQFF. The CDR3 nucleotides are TGTGCCAGCAGGTCCCTAGCGGGGGCTAATGAGCAGTTCTTC.

V is TRBV27 and J is TRBJ2-3; TRBD2 agrees at 7 bases. Germline V lookup: CDR1 MNHEY, CDR2 SMNVEV (reference sequence). CDR3 length: 13 amino acids. The junction had 4 bases not matched to a gene; V was cut back by 1 base and J by 9 bases. The CDR3 region is CASSLYLGGTQYF. DNA for the CDR3: TGTGCCAGCAGTTTATACCTCGGGGGGACGCAGTATTTT.

This clone appeared a single time. The V call is TRBV30, the J call TRBJ1-2; unclear D gene. Trimming took 0 bases from V and 6 from J, leaving 14 bases between them. This CDR3 has 14 amino acids. In germline, CDR1 is GTSNPN, CDR2 SVGIG (reference sequence). CDR3 sequence (DNA): TGTGCCTGGAGTGTACTCGGCGGGATCCATGGCTACACCTTC. Amino acids: CAWSVLGGIHGYTF.

V is TRBV7-9 and J is TRBJ1-2, with no clear D. V was pared by 5 bases and J by 3 bases, with 10 bases between. CDR1 SEHNR and CDR2 FQNEAQ come from the germline V gene (reference sequence). The CDR3 is 13 amino acids. CDR3 loop: CASSRPFYYGYTF. The CDR3 region has the DNA TGTGCCAGCAGCAGACCGTTCTACTATGGCTACACCTTC.